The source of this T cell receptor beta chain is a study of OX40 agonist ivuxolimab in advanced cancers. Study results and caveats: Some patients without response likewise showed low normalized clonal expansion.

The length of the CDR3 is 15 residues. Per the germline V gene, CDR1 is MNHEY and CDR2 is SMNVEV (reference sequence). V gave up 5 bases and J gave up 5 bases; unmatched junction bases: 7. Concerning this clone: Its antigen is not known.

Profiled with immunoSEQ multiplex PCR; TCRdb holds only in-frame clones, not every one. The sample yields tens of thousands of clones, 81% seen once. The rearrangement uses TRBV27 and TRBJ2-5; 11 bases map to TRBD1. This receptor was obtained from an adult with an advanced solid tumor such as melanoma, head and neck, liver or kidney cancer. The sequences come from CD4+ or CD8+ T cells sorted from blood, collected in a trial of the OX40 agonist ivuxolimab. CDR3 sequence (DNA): TGTGCCAGCAGTCCGCGGACAGGGGGCTCGGAGACCCAGTACTTC. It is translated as CASSPRTGGSETQYF.